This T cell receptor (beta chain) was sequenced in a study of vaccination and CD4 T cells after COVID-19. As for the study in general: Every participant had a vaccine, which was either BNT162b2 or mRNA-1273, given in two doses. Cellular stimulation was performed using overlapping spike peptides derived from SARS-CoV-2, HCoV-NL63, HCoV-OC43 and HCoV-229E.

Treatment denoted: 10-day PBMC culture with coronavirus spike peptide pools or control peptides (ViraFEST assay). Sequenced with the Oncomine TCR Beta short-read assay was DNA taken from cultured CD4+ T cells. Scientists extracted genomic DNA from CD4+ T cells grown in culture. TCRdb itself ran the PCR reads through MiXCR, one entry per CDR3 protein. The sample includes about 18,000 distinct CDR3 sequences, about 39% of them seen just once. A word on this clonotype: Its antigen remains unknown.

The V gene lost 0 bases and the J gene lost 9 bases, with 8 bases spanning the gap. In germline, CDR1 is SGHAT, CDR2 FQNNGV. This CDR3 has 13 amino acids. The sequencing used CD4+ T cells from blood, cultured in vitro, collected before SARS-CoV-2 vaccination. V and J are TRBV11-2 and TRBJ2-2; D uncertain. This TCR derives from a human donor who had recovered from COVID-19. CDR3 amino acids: CASSLDPGRELFF. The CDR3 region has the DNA TGTGCCAGCAGCTTAGATCCGGGTCGGGAGCTGTTTTTT.